This record covers a single TCR beta chain. The CDR3 is made up of 16 amino acids. After removal of 3 bases from V and 1 base from J, the junction contained 6 bases not matched to a gene. Germline CDR1 SNHLY, CDR2 FYNNEI. Amplified TCR beta CDR3 regions derived from RNA transcripts. Initially, a first-round RT-PCR of the TCR CDR3 employed the HTBI primer set. MiXCR was run by TCRdb on the multiplex PCR reads, yielding one entry per CDR3 protein. This sample has more than 500,000 distinct CDR3 sequences, with over 35% found just once. The sample comes from a study of T cells in Graves' hyperthyroidism and ophthalmopathy.

The rearrangement uses TRBV2 and TRBJ2-5; the match to TRBD2 covers 9 bases. The specimen sequenced was peripheral blood or thyroid tissue (not recorded which). The receptor was isolated from an adult woman with Graves' disease, either hyperthyroidism or ophthalmopathy (not recorded which). The CDR3 DNA reads as TGTGCCAGCAGTGATGGTAGCGGGAGTTTCCAAGAGACCCAGTACTTC. Its translation is CASSDGSGSFQETQYF.